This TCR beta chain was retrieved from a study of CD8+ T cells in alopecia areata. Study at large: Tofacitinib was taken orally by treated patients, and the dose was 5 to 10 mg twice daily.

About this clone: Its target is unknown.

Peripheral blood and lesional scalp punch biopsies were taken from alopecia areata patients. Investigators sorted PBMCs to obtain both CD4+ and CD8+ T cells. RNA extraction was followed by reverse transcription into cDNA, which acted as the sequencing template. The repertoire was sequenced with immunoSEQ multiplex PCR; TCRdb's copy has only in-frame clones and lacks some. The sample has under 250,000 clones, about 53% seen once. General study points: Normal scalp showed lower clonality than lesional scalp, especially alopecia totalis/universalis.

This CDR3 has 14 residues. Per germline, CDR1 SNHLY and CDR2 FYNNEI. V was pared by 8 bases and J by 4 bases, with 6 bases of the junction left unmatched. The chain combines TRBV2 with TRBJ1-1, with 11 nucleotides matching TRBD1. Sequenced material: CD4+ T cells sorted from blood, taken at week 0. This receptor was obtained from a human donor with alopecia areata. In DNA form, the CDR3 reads TGTGCCAGCCCACCCGGGACAGGGGGCACTGAAGCTTTCTTT. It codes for CASPPGTGGTEAFF.